These T cell receptor beta chains were read from a single sample in a study of identifying expanded T cells in peripheral blood. Only in-frame clones appear in the TCRdb table, and some are missing; sequencing was by immunoSEQ multiplex PCR. The sample lists over 90,000 clones, approximately 89% seen once, with 13% to 15% in the top ten. The sample comprised blood. Source of these receptors: a person aged 18-69 years in good health. CDR3s include the opening cysteine and the closing phenylalanine or tryptophan. Fields, in order: V gene, J gene, clone size, D gene, CDR3 DNA, CDR3 protein. D genes are given only for firm matches. Clone size is shown for a subset of rows, as once, few, many or a class of expanded clone.

v_gene: TRBV5-4; j_gene: TRBJ2-7; abundance: -; d_gene: -; CDR3nt: TGTGCCAGCAGCTTAACTGGGGTCGAGCAGTACTTC; CDR3aa: CASSLTGVEQYF
v_gene: TRBV5-1; j_gene: TRBJ2-2; abundance: -; d_gene: TRBD1; CDR3nt: TGCGCCAGCAGCTTGGAGGGACAGGGGACCGGGGAGCTGTTTTTT; CDR3aa: CASSLEGQGTGELFF
v_gene: TRBV7-9; j_gene: TRBJ2-7; abundance: -; d_gene: -; CDR3nt: TGTGCCAGCAGCTTAGTCGGAGGGGGCCGTTACGAGCAGTACTTC; CDR3aa: CASSLVGGGRYEQYF
v_gene: TRBV7-2; j_gene: TRBJ1-4; abundance: once; d_gene: TRBD1; CDR3nt: TGTGCCAGCAGCTTCCCAGGGGGTGGTCACGAAAAACTGTTTTTT; CDR3aa: CASSFPGGGHEKLFF
v_gene: TRBV6-6; j_gene: TRBJ1-4; abundance: -; d_gene: -; CDR3nt: TGTGCCAGCAGTTACTCTAGGGGGGCGAGTAATGAAAAACTGTTTTTT; CDR3aa: CASSYSRGASNEKLFF
v_gene: TRBV30; j_gene: TRBJ1-1; abundance: -; d_gene: -; CDR3nt: TGTGCCTGGATTCGGGGGAGCCCTGAAGCTTTCTTT; CDR3aa: CAWIRGSPEAFF
v_gene: TRBV5-1; j_gene: TRBJ1-2; abundance: -; d_gene: TRBD1; CDR3nt: TGCGCCAGCAGCTCGTTAATTTCCGGGACAGGGGACGGCTACACCTTC; CDR3aa: CASSSLISGTGDGYTF
v_gene: TRBV5-1; j_gene: TRBJ1-2; abundance: -; d_gene: -; CDR3nt: TGCGCCAGCAGCTTGGAGGCAGGGGAGGGCTACACCTTC; CDR3aa: CASSLEAGEGYTF
v_gene: TRBV5-4; j_gene: TRBJ1-1; abundance: -; d_gene: TRBD1; CDR3nt: TGTGCCAGCACCTTGTCAGGGGGTGAAGCTTTCTTT; CDR3aa: CASTLSGGEAFF
v_gene: TRBV7-9; j_gene: TRBJ2-3; abundance: -; d_gene: TRBD2; CDR3nt: TGTGCCAGCAGCTTACCCCATAGCGGGGGAGCGGACACAGATACGCAGTATTTT; CDR3aa: CASSLPHSGGADTDTQYF
v_gene: TRBV7-6; j_gene: TRBJ2-3; abundance: -; d_gene: TRBD2; CDR3nt: TGTGCCAGCAGCTTAGGGGGAACTAGCGGGGGCACAGATACGCAGTATTTT; CDR3aa: CASSLGGTSGGTDTQYF
v_gene: TRBV11-2; j_gene: TRBJ2-7; abundance: -; d_gene: TRBD2; CDR3nt: TGTGCCAGCAGCTTAGAACTAGCGGGAGGCCAGTACTTC; CDR3aa: CASSLELAGGQYF
v_gene: TRBV30; j_gene: TRBJ2-6; abundance: once; d_gene: -; CDR3nt: TGTGCCTGGAGGACTGGGGCCAACGTCCTGACTTTC; CDR3aa: CAWRTGANVLTF
v_gene: TRBV19; j_gene: TRBJ1-2; abundance: -; d_gene: -; CDR3nt: TGTGCCAGTACCCCAATTGGGTCGCCCGACGTGGGGGGCTACACCTTC; CDR3aa: CASTPIGSPDVGGYTF
v_gene: TRBV10-1; j_gene: TRBJ2-1; abundance: -; d_gene: -; CDR3nt: TGCGCCAGCAGTGAGTGGGGTCCATACAATGAGCAGTTCTTC; CDR3aa: CASSEWGPYNEQFF
v_gene: TRBV18; j_gene: TRBJ2-5; abundance: -; d_gene: -; CDR3nt: TGTGCCAGCTCACCACAACCAGGGTCCGAGACCCAGTACTTC; CDR3aa: CASSPQPGSETQYF
v_gene: TRBV15; j_gene: TRBJ1-1; abundance: -; d_gene: -; CDR3nt: TGTGCCACCACCAAGAGGGACATCCTCCAGAACACTGAAGCTTTCTTT; CDR3aa: CATTKRDILQNTEAFF
v_gene: TRBV6-1; j_gene: TRBJ1-5; abundance: -; d_gene: -; CDR3nt: TGTGCCAGCAGTGAAGAAAATCCGGCGGAGCCCCAGCATTTT; CDR3aa: CASSEENPAEPQHF
v_gene: TRBV30; j_gene: TRBJ1-2; abundance: -; d_gene: TRBD1; CDR3nt: TGTGCCTGGGCAGGGACAGGGGATTTCTATGGCTACACCTTC; CDR3aa: CAWAGTGDFYGYTF
v_gene: TRBV18; j_gene: TRBJ1-4; abundance: -; d_gene: -; CDR3nt: TGTGCCAGCTCACCGTTCTTAGACGAGGACACCTCTAATGAAAAACTGTTTTTT; CDR3aa: CASSPFLDEDTSNEKLFF
v_gene: TRBV7-2; j_gene: TRBJ1-5; abundance: once; d_gene: -; CDR3nt: TGTGCCAGCAGCTTAGTGGGAGGGGACGGCAATCAGCCCCAGCATTTT; CDR3aa: CASSLVGGDGNQPQHF
v_gene: TRBV5-1; j_gene: TRBJ2-1; abundance: -; d_gene: -; CDR3nt: TGCGCCAGCAGTCGGACATATGGGGCTAATGAGCAGTTCTTC; CDR3aa: CASSRTYGANEQFF
v_gene: TRBV21-1; j_gene: TRBJ2-7; abundance: -; d_gene: -; CDR3nt: TGTGCCAGCACACGACGGCGGGCAGTCTCCTACGAGCAGTACTTC; CDR3aa: CASTRRRAVSYEQYF
v_gene: TRBV21-1; j_gene: TRBJ2-7; abundance: -; d_gene: -; CDR3nt: TGTGGAAACTGGGAGTGGGGGGGCGGCTACGAGCAGTACTTC; CDR3aa: CGNWEWGGGYEQYF
v_gene: TRBV7-3; j_gene: TRBJ2-4; abundance: -; d_gene: -; CDR3nt: TGTGCCAGCAGCTTAAGCGGGGCCATTCAGTACTTC; CDR3aa: CASSLSGAIQYF
v_gene: TRBV15; j_gene: TRBJ2-7; abundance: -; d_gene: TRBD1; CDR3nt: TGTGCCACCAGCAGACCCCATATCAGGACAGGAGGCTCCTACGAGCAGTACTTC; CDR3aa: CATSRPHIRTGGSYEQYF
v_gene: TRBV6-1; j_gene: TRBJ1-2; abundance: -; d_gene: -; CDR3nt: TGTGCCAGCAGTGCTGCGTGGGGGGCTGACTATGGCTACACCTTC; CDR3aa: CASSAAWGADYGYTF
v_gene: TRBV11-3; j_gene: TRBJ2-1; abundance: -; d_gene: -; CDR3nt: TGTGCCAGCAGCTTAGGAGACCCGGGCAATGAGCAGTTCTTC; CDR3aa: CASSLGDPGNEQFF
v_gene: TRBV23-1; j_gene: TRBJ2-1; abundance: -; d_gene: -; CDR3nt: TGCGCCAGCAGTCAACAAGCTTTTAATGAGCAGTTCTTC; CDR3aa: CASSQQAFNEQFF
v_gene: TRBV27; j_gene: TRBJ2-2; abundance: -; d_gene: TRBD1; CDR3nt: TGTGCCAGCAGTGCCGGGACAGGGGGTCCCGGGGAGCTGTTTTTT; CDR3aa: CASSAGTGGPGELFF
v_gene: TRBV6-5; j_gene: TRBJ2-7; abundance: -; d_gene: TRBD1; CDR3nt: TGTGCCAGCAGTCCCGGGACAGGGCTATACGAGCAGTACTTC; CDR3aa: CASSPGTGLYEQYF
v_gene: TRBV30; j_gene: TRBJ1-5; abundance: -; d_gene: -; CDR3nt: TGTGCCTGGAGTGTACGCACGGATCAGCCCCAGCATTTT; CDR3aa: CAWSVRTDQPQHF
v_gene: TRBV7-2; j_gene: TRBJ1-3; abundance: -; d_gene: -; CDR3nt: TGTGCCAGCAGCTTAAGTCACCGCGGTGGAAACACCATATATTTT; CDR3aa: CASSLSHRGGNTIYF
v_gene: TRBV7-6; j_gene: TRBJ1-4; abundance: -; d_gene: -; CDR3nt: TGTGCCAGCAGCTTAGGCGGGACGACTAATGAAAAACTGTTTTTT; CDR3aa: CASSLGGTTNEKLFF
v_gene: TRBV30; j_gene: TRBJ1-1; abundance: -; d_gene: -; CDR3nt: TGTGCCTGGAGTGTACTTGGGGGGAACACTGAAGCTTTCTTT; CDR3aa: CAWSVLGGNTEAFF
v_gene: TRBV4-1; j_gene: TRBJ2-1; abundance: -; d_gene: -; CDR3nt: TGCGCCAGCAGCCAAGGGGTTCGTGCTGAGCAGTTCTTC; CDR3aa: CASSQGVRAEQFF
v_gene: TRBV7-9; j_gene: TRBJ2-5; abundance: -; d_gene: -; CDR3nt: TGTGCCAGCAGCATGGAAGGAAGTCCGGAGACCCAGTACTTC; CDR3aa: CASSMEGSPETQYF
v_gene: TRBV27; j_gene: TRBJ2-3; abundance: -; d_gene: -; CDR3nt: TGTGCCAGCAGCCAACGGGAGACCGGCACAGATACGCAGTATTTT; CDR3aa: CASSQRETGTDTQYF
v_gene: TRBV5-1; j_gene: TRBJ2-2; abundance: -; d_gene: TRBD2; CDR3nt: TGCGCCAGCAGCTTGAATGGCGGGAGTTACACCGGGGAGCTGTTTTTT; CDR3aa: CASSLNGGSYTGELFF
v_gene: TRBV6-1; j_gene: TRBJ2-5; abundance: once; d_gene: TRBD2; CDR3nt: TGTGCCAGCAGTGAAGTCCTAGCGGGGCAAGAGACCCAGTACTTC; CDR3aa: CASSEVLAGQETQYF
v_gene: TRBV5-1; j_gene: TRBJ1-6; abundance: once; d_gene: TRBD1; CDR3nt: TGCGCCAGCAGCTTGGCCCCACAGGGGGGCTCCTATAATTCACCCCTCCACTTT; CDR3aa: CASSLAPQGGSYNSPLHF
v_gene: TRBV28; j_gene: TRBJ2-1; abundance: -; d_gene: TRBD2; CDR3nt: TGTGCCAGCAGTTTCCTCATAAATCCTAGCGGGAGGAACTACAATGAGCAGTTCTTC; CDR3aa: CASSFLINPSGRNYNEQFF
v_gene: TRBV7-3; j_gene: TRBJ1-1; abundance: -; d_gene: TRBD1; CDR3nt: TGTGCCAGCAGCCGACGAAATCTGGGACAGGGGGAAACTGAAGCTTTCTTT; CDR3aa: CASSRRNLGQGETEAFF
v_gene: TRBV9; j_gene: TRBJ1-1; abundance: -; d_gene: -; CDR3nt: TGTGCCAGCAGCGCCGGCGGGGCAGGGACCGGCACTGAAGCTTTCTTT; CDR3aa: CASSAGGAGTGTEAFF